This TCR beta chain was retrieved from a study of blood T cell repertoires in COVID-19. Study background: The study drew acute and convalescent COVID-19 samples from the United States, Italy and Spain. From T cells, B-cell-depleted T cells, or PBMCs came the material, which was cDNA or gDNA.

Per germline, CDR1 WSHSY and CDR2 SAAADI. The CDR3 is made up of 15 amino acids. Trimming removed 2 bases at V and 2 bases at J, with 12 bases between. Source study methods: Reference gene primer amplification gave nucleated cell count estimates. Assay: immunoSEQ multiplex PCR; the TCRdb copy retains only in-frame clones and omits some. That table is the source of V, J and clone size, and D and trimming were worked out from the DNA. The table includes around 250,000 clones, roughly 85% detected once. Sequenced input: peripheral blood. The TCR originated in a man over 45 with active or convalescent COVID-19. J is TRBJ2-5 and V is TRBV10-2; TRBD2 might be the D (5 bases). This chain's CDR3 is CASSEGPGSQETQYF. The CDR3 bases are TGCGCCAGCAGTGAGGGTCCGGGGTCGCAAGAGACCCAGTACTTC.